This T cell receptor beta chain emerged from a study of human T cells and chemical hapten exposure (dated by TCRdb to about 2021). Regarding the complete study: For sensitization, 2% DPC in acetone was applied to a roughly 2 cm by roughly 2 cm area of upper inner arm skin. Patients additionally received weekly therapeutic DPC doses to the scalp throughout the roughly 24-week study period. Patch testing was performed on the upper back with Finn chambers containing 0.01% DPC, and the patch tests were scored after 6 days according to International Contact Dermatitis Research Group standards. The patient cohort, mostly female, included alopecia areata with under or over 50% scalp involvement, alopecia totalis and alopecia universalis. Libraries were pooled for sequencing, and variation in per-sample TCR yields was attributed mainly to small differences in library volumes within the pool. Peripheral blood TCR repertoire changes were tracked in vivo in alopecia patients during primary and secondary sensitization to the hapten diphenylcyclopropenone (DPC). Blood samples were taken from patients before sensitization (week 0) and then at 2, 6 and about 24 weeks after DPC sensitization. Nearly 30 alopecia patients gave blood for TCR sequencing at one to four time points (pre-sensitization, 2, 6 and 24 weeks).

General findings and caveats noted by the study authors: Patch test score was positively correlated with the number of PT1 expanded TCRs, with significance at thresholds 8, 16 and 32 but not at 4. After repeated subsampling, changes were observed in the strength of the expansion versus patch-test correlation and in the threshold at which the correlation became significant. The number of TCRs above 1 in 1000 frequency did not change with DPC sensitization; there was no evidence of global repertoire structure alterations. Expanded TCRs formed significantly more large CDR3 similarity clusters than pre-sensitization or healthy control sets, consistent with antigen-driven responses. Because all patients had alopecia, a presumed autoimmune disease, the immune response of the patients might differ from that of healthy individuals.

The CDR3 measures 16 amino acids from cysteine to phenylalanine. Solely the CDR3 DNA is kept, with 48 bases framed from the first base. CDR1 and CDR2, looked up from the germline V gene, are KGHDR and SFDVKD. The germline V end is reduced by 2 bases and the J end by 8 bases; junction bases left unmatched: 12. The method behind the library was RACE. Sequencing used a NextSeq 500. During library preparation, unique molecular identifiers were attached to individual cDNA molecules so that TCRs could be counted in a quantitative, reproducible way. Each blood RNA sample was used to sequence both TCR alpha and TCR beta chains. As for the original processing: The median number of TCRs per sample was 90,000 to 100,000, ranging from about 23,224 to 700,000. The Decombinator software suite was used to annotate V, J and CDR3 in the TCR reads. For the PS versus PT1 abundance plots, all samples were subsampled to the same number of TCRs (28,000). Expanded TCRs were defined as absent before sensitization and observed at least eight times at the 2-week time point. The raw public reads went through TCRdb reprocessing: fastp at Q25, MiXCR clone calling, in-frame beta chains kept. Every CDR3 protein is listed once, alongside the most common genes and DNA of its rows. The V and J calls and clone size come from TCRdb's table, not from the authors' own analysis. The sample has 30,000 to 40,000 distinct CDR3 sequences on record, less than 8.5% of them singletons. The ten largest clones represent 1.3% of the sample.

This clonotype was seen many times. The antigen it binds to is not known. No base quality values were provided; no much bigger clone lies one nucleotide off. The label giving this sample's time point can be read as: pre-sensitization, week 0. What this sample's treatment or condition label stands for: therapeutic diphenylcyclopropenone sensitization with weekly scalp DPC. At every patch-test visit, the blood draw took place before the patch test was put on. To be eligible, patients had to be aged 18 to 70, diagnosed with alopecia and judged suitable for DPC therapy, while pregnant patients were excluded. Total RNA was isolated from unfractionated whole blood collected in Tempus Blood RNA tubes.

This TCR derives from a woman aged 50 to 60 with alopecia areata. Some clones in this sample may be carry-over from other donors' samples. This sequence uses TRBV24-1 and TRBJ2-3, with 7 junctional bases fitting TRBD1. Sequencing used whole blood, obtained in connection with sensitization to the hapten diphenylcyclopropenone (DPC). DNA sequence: TGTGCCACCAGTGATTCTGACAGGGACCCTTCTGGTACGCAGTATTTT. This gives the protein CATSDSDRDPSGTQYF.